Listed below are T cell receptor beta chains from one sample, sequenced in a study of T cells in Graves' hyperthyroidism and ophthalmopathy. MiXCR, run by TCRdb on the multiplex PCR reads, gives a single entry per CDR3 protein. The sample carries approximately 610,000 distinct CDR3 sequences, roughly 14% recorded once. The sequenced sample consisted of blood. The receptors were sampled from a woman aged 40 to 50 with Graves' ophthalmopathy. Each CDR3 is given with its conserved first and last residue. A D gene is named only where the DNA matches it firmly. Rows give clone size only sometimes, using once, few, many, or a class for an expanded clone.

>.|many|TRBJ1-1|TRBV4-3
TGCGCCAGCAGCCAAGAGTCGATGAACACTGAAGCTTTCTTT
CASSQESMNTEAFF
>.|many|TRBJ1-3|TRBV7-2
TGTGCCAGCAGCTTAGTGACAGACTCTGGAAACACCATATATTTT
CASSLVTDSGNTIYF
>.|.|TRBJ1-5|TRBV27
TGTGCCAGCAGTCCGGACTCTTTTCAGCCCCAGCATTTT
CASSPDSFQPQHF
>.|many|TRBJ2-6|TRBV6-5
TGTGCCAGCAGTTATACCGTACAGGGCTTGGGGGCCAACGTCCTGACTTTC
CASSYTVQGLGANVLTF
>TRBD1|many|TRBJ2-2|TRBV29-1
TGCAGCGTCGTCACTATACCGGGACAGGGGAACACCGGGGAGCTGTTTTTT
CSVVTIPGQGNTGELFF
>TRBD2|many|TRBJ2-1|TRBV5-8
TGTGCCAGCAGCTTGGACCCGGGGGGGTATGAGCAGTTCTTC
CASSLDPGGYEQFF
>.|once|TRBJ2-7|TRBV28
TGTGCCAGCAGTTTAGCGGTTCGTTTCGACGAGCAGTACTTC
CASSLAVRFDEQYF
>.|many|TRBJ2-4|TRBV30
TGTGCCTGGAGTGTCCCCCCAGGAGGCATTCAGTACTTC
CAWSVPPGGIQYF
>.|many|TRBJ2-4|TRBV20-1
TGCAGTGCTAACGGTGACCGCCGGGACATTCAGTACTTC
CSANGDRRDIQYF
>.|many|TRBJ1-3|TRBV27
TGTGCCAGCCTGTCAGGGGTCGCAGCGCGAACCTTCTCTGGAAACACCATATATTTT
CASLSGVAARTFSGNTIYF
>.|few|TRBJ2-2|TRBV7-8
TGTGCCAGCAGCTTAAGGATCGGGAGTCGAACCGGGGAGCTGTTTTTT
CASSLRIGSRTGELFF
>TRBD2|many|TRBJ2-7|TRBV2
TGTGCCAGTCTCGGACTAGCGGAAGGATTTTACGAGCAGTACTTC
CASLGLAEGFYEQYF
>TRBD2|few|TRBJ2-5|TRBV20-1
TGCAGTGCTAGGGGGTTAGCGGGAGGTCTTGGGGAGACCCAGTACTTC
CSARGLAGGLGETQYF
>TRBD1|many|TRBJ2-3|TRBV11-2
TGTGCCAGCAGCTTTCGGGACAGGGGCACAGATACGCAGTATTTT
CASSFRDRGTDTQYF
>.|many|TRBJ1-5|TRBV30
TGTGCCTGCGGGACCTATAGCAATCAGCCCCAGCATTTT
CACGTYSNQPQHF
>TRBD1|many|TRBJ1-2|TRBV19
TGTGCCAGTAGTATCCGGGACAGGGTTCCTCCTAACTATGGCTACACCTTC
CASSIRDRVPPNYGYTF
>.|.|TRBJ2-7|TRBV20-1
TGCAGTGCGCCAAAACCGGGAGCTTTTTCCTACGAGCAGTACTTC
CSAPKPGAFSYEQYF
>.|many|TRBJ1-1|TRBV5-1
TGCGCCAGCAGCTTTACGACAGTTCCGAACACTGAAGCTTTCTTT
CASSFTTVPNTEAFF
>TRBD2|many|TRBJ2-2|TRBV15
TGTGCCACCAGCAGAGAAAGGACTAGCGGAAACACCGGGGAGCTGTTTTTT
CATSRERTSGNTGELFF
>.|.|TRBJ1-1|TRBV28
TGTGCCAGCAGTTCCCTCTCGGCGGCAGGGAACACTGAAGCTTTCTTT
CASSSLSAAGNTEAFF